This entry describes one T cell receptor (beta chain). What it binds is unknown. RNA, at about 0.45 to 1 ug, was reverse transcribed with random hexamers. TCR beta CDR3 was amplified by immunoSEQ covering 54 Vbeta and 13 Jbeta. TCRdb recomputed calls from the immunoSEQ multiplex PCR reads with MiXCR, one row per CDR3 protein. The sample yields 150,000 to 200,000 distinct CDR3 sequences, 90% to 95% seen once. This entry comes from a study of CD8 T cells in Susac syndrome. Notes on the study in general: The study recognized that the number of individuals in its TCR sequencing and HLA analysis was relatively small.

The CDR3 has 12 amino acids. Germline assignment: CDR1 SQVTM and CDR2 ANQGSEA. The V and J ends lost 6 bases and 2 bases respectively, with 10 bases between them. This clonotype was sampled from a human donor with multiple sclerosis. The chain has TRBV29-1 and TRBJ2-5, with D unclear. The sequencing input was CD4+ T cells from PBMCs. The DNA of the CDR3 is TGCAGCGTCAACACGGTTCAAGAGACCCAGTACTTC. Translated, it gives CSVNTVQETQYF.